One and the same sample provided the 21 T cell receptor beta chains below, sequenced in a study of shared clonotypes between healthy human individuals. Sequencing was performed with immunoSEQ multiplex PCR; in TCRdb, only in-frame clones are kept and a portion is missing. The sample yields around 620,000 clones, 95% seen once. Cells designated naive CD8 were CD45RO-negative and were positively selected for CCR7, with terminally differentiated effector memory CD45RA+ cells excluded. Material for sequencing was naive CD8+ T cells sorted from blood. These receptors all come from a woman aged 25 to 45 in good health.

The chain employs TRBV2 and TRBJ1-4; no clear D gene. Germline lookup yields CDR1 SNHLY and CDR2 FYNNEI. This CDR3 is built from 13 residues. In nucleotides, the CDR3 is TGTGCACGAAGGCCGGCGACTGGTGAAAAACTGTTTTTT. This codes for CARRPATGEKLFF. The variable domain in full, with the rest retrieved from reference TRBV2 and TRBJ1-4, is EPEVTQTPSHQVTQMGQEVILRCVPISNHLYFYWYRQILGQKVEFLVSFYNNEISEKSEIFDDQFSVERPDGSNFTLKIRSTKLEDSAMYFCARRPATGEKLFFGSGTQLSVL.

The chain employs TRBV28 and TRBJ2-7, with TRBD2 identical over 12 bases. With 3 bases clipped from V and 5 bases from J, the junction kept 8 bases outside the gene matches. CDR1 is MDHEN, CDR2 SYDVKM, per germline. There are 16 residues in the CDR3. The CDR3 DNA sequence: TGTGCCAGCAGTTTCTTACGACTAGCGGGAGTCGACGAGCAGTACTTC. Translation gives CASSFLRLAGVDEQYF. Full variable domain (outside the CDR3, taken from reference TRBV28 and TRBJ2-7): DVKVTQSSRYLVKRTGEKVFLECVQDMDHENMFWYRQDPGLGLRLIYFSYDVKMKEKGDIPEGYSVSREKKERFSLILESASTNQTSMYLCASSFLRLAGVDEQYFGPGTRLTVT.

The chain recombines TRBV9 with TRBJ1-2; D is uncertain. Between the trimmed V and J ends, which lost 6 bases and 4 bases, there was a span of 19 bases. The CDR3 consists of 15 residues. Germline CDR1 and CDR2: SGDLS and YYNGEE. Here the CDR3 reads CASKNRLRRSYGYTF. The CDR3 nucleotides are TGTGCCAGCAAGAATCGGCTTCGGCGCTCCTATGGCTACACCTTC. Based on the CDR3 plus reference TRBV9 and TRBJ1-2, the full variable domain is DSGVTQTPKHLITATGQRVTLRCSPRSGDLSVYWYQQSLDQGLQFLIQYYNGEERAKGNILERFSAQQFPDLHSELNLSSLELGDSALYFCASKNRLRRSYGYTFGSGTRLTVV.

This clone was detected once. The chain has TRBV29-1 and TRBJ2-1, with 8 bases lining up with TRBD2. The germline V gene encodes CDR1 SQVTM and CDR2 ANQGSEA. The V segment lost 5 bases and the J segment 6 bases; nucleotides outside the gene matches: 9. CDR3 length: 14 residues. The CDR3 nucleotides read TGCAGCGTTTTGGGACTAGTGTTGGTCAATGAGCAGTTCTTC. Residues: CSVLGLVLVNEQFF.

This rearrangement joins TRBV7-2 to TRBJ1-4, with TRBD1 matching over 9 bases. Germline loops: CDR1 SGHTA, CDR2 FQGNSA. The CDR3 contains 14 residues. V lost 5 bases to trimming and J lost 6 bases; unmatched junction nucleotides: 4. The CDR3 protein is CASSIRQGDEKLFF. The CDR3 nucleotides read TGTGCCAGCAGCATCCGACAGGGGGATGAAAAACTGTTTTTT.

The chain carries TRBV19 and TRBJ2-7, with a weak D call TRBD1 (6 bases). Per the germline V gene, CDR1 is LNHDA and CDR2 is SQIVND (reference sequence). This CDR3 region has 15 residues. V gave up 2 bases and J gave up 5 bases, with 16 bases separating them. The CDR3 loop is CASSILGAMFNEQYF. Here the CDR3 DNA reads TGTGCCAGTAGTATATTGGGGGCTATGTTCAACGAGCAGTACTTC.

The chain carries TRBV6-5 and TRBJ1-6; perhaps TRBD1 as D (6 bases). The CDR3 extends over 15 amino acids. V shed 0 bases and J shed 9 bases, with 12 bases lying between them. Germline V gives CDR1 MNHEY, CDR2 SVGAGI. The CDR3 loop reads CASSYSRGLGSPLHF. CDR3 DNA sequence: TGTGCCAGCAGTTACTCTCGGGGGCTAGGTTCACCCCTCCACTTT.

The chain recombines TRBV6-5 with TRBJ2-5; 7 bases agree with TRBD2. The closer fit of TRBJ2-7 to the DNA end suggests the J call may be wrong. The CDR3 totals 14 residues. CDR1 and CDR2 from the germline V gene are MNHEY and SVGAGI. In DNA, the CDR3 is TGTGCCAGCAGTTACGGGACTACCTCCTACGAGCAGTACTTC. Residues: CASSYGTTSYEQYF.

The V and J genes are TRBV5-6 and TRBJ2-2; 9 bases align to TRBD2. The ends lost 4 bases at V and 4 bases at J; junction bases unmatched: 8. The CDR3 is 16 residues long. Germline V gives CDR1 SGHDT, CDR2 YYEEEE. This CDR3 reads CASSPRLAEATGELFF. Written as DNA, the CDR3 is TGTGCCAGCAGCCCCCGACTAGCGGAGGCCACCGGGGAGCTGTTTTTT.

The chain is built from TRBV9 and TRBJ2-3; D is possibly TRBD2 (6 bases). This CDR3 has 15 amino acids. Germline loops: CDR1 SGDLS, CDR2 YYNGEE. Deletions cut 4 bases from V and 0 bases from J, with 12 bases between. The CDR3 DNA reads as TGTGCCAGCAGCTCGGGACTCTTTAGCACAGATACGCAGTATTTT. This encodes CASSSGLFSTDTQYF. Complete variable domain (other parts from reference TRBV9 and TRBJ2-3): DSGVTQTPKHLITATGQRVTLRCSPRSGDLSVYWYQQSLDQGLQFLIQYYNGEERAKGNILERFSAQQFPDLHSELNLSSLELGDSALYFCASSSGLFSTDTQYFGPGTRLTVL.

This rearrangement joins TRBV20-1 to TRBJ2-3; D gene unclear. Germline CDR1 is DFQATT and CDR2 is SNEGSKA (reference sequence). This CDR3 has 11 residues. V dropped 2 bases and J dropped 5 bases, with 5 bases sitting between them. Written as DNA, the CDR3 is TGCAGTGCTAGAAAACGAGATACGCAGTATTTT. This codes for CSARKRDTQYF.

This chain links TRBV7-2 with TRBJ2-7, with 12 bases that match TRBD2. CDR1 SGHTA and CDR2 FQGNSA come from the germline V gene. The CDR3 consists of 15 residues. Trimming at V came to 4 bases and at J to 5 bases, leaving 6 bases not matched to a gene. The DNA of the CDR3 is TGTGCCAGCAGCTCTATGACTAGCGGGAGTGACGAGCAGTACTTC. It yields the protein CASSSMTSGSDEQYF.

The chain employs TRBV13 and TRBJ2-7; the match to TRBD1 covers 9 bases. The CDR3 loop spans 17 amino acids. Trimming removed 3 bases from V and 3 bases from J; junction bases left unmatched: 12. Germline V lookup: CDR1 PRHDT, CDR2 FYEKMQ (reference sequence). The CDR3 nucleotides are TGTGCCAGCAGCTTTACTCGAATGGACAGGGGAATCTACGAGCAGTACTTC. Translating it yields CASSFTRMDRGIYEQYF.

The chain links TRBV2 to TRBJ2-7; possibly TRBD1 for D (5 bases). The CDR3 runs to 13 residues. In germline, CDR1 is SNHLY, CDR2 FYNNEI. V was shortened by 6 bases and J by 0 bases, with 9 bases between the two germline ends. CDR3: CASRGDSSYEQYF. CDR3 DNA sequence: TGTGCCAGCAGGGGCGACAGCTCCTACGAGCAGTACTTC.

CDR3 in DNA: TGTGCCAGCAGTGAAGCTGGACTAGCCGCAGATACGCAGTATTTT. This encodes CASSEAGLAADTQYF. The chain recombines TRBV2 with TRBJ2-3, with 8 bases matching TRBD2. Trimming cost V 0 bases and J 4 bases; bases outside gene matches: 3. The CDR3 runs 15 residues. Germline V CDR1 and CDR2: SNHLY, FYNNEI. Supplemented by reference TRBV2 and TRBJ2-3, the full variable domain reads EPEVTQTPSHQVTQMGQEVILRCVPISNHLYFYWYRQILGQKVEFLVSFYNNEISEKSEIFDDQFSVERPDGSNFTLKIRSTKLEDSAMYFCASSEAGLAADTQYFGPGTRLTVL.

J is TRBJ2-1 and V is TRBV7-9; D not certain. Germline loops: CDR1 SEHNR, CDR2 FQNEAQ (reference sequence). The CDR3 totals 13 residues. V was shortened by 1 base and J by 8 bases, with 9 bases between the two germline ends. This chain's CDR3 is CASSLGYSHEQFF. The CDR3 bases are TGTGCCAGCAGCTTAGGTTACTCTCATGAGCAGTTCTTC.

This chain connects TRBV6-5 to TRBJ2-5; D is perhaps TRBD1 (5 bases). Germline CDR1 is MNHEY and CDR2 is SVGAGI. Trimming pared 7 bases from V and 2 bases from J, leaving 5 bases between. The CDR3 runs 11 residues. CDR3 sequence reads: CASKGQETQYF. CDR3 nucleotides: TGTGCCAGCAAGGGGCAAGAGACCCAGTACTTC.

The CDR3 spells CSVADGVYEQYF. The DNA of the CDR3 is TGCAGCGTCGCGGACGGCGTTTACGAGCAGTACTTC. This sequence joins TRBV29-1 and TRBJ2-7; no reliable D call. The CDR3 runs to 12 residues. With 6 bases removed from V and 4 bases from J, the gap between germline ends came to 13 bases. Germline lookup yields CDR1 SQVTM and CDR2 ANQGSEA.

The chain couples TRBV4-3 to TRBJ2-5; D is unclear. With the DNA end fitting TRBJ2-7 better, the J assignment may be wrong. Germline assignment: CDR1 LGHNA and CDR2 YSLEER. The CDR3 covers 15 residues. CDR3 DNA: TGCGCCAGCAGCCAAGATTCCATGTTAACGGGCGAGCAGTACTTC. Translated: CASSQDSMLTGEQYF.

The chain carries TRBV13 and TRBJ2-1; tentative D call: TRBD2 (6 bases). V lost 5 bases to trimming and J lost 3 bases, with 17 bases between them. There are 16 residues in the CDR3. Germline V CDR1 and CDR2: PRHDT, FYEKMQ (reference sequence). CDR3 sequence reads: CASSPRAGGNYNEQFF. For the CDR3, the DNA is TGTGCCAGCAGCCCTAGGGCTGGCGGGAACTACAATGAGCAGTTCTTC.

This clone was counted once. The CDR3 coding sequence is TGTGCCAGCAGCTTGTCGGAGGGTCTCTACGAGCAGTACTTC. Its protein product is CASSLSEGLYEQYF. The rearrangement links TRBV5-4 to TRBJ2-7; maybe TRBD2 (6 bases). The V end was cut by 1 base, the J end by 3 bases, with 11 bases between. This CDR3 is 14 amino acids long. Germline V CDR1 and CDR2: SGHNT, YYREEE (reference sequence).